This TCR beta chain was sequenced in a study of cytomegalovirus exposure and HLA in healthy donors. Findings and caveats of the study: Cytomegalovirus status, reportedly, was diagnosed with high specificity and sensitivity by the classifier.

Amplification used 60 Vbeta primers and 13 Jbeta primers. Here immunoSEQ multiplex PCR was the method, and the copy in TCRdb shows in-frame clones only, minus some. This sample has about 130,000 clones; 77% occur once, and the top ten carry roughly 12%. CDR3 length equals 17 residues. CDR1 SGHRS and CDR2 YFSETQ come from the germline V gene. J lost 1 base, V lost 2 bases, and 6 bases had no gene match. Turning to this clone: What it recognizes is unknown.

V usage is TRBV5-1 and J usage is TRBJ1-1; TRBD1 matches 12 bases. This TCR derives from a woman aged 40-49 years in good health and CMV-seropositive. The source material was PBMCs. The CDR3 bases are TGCGCCAGCAGCTTCGGGACAGGGGGCGCCGAGAACACTGAAGCTTTCTTT. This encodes CASSFGTGGAENTEAFF. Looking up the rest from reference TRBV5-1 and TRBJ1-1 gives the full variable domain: KAGVTQTPRYLIKTRGQQVTLSCSPISGHRSVSWYQQTPGQGLQFLFEYFSETQRNKGNFPGRFSGRQFSNSRSEMNVSTLELGDSALYLCASSFGTGGAENTEAFFGQGTRLTVV.